This TCR beta chain was obtained from a study of OX40 agonist ivuxolimab in advanced cancers. Study-wide context: The costimulatory receptor OX40 (CD134) was targeted by ivuxolimab, a fully human IgG2 agonistic monoclonal antibody. In the dose-escalation cohort, 82.7% of patients were male, and the mean age was around 60 years, with a range of 23 to 79. Patients were allowed to have had prior anti-PD-1, anti-PD-L1 or anti-CTLA-4 therapy, and approximately 41% of the dose-escalation patients had previously received checkpoint inhibitors. Intravenous ivuxolimab was administered to patients every 2 weeks at six dose levels: 0.01, 0.1, 0.3, 1.5, 3 and 10 mg/kg. Partial responses occurred in three dose-escalation patients, of whom one had hepatocellular carcinoma and two had cutaneous melanoma. The paper covers the monotherapy dose-escalation part of the phase I ivuxolimab trial, which included N ≈ 54 patients. Among the approximately 54 dose-escalation patients, around 20 had hepatocellular carcinoma, 15 or so melanoma, 9 renal cell carcinoma and 9 head and neck cancer. The point of sequencing TCRbeta in the periphery was to test whether ivuxolimab changed TCR sequence diversity and drove clonal T-cell expansion. Study-wide conclusions, independent of this receptor: After ivuxolimab, CD8+ T cells had more expanded clones than CD4+ T cells on average. Low levels of normalized T-cell clonal expansion were also seen in some patients who did not respond. In the 0.1-3.0 mg/kg groups, partial responders had among the lowest normalized peripheral clonal expansion, particularly in CD8+ T cells. At doses of 0.1 to 3.0 mg/kg, clonal expansion of both CD4+ and CD8+ T cells in blood was seen between baseline and week 6. Antigen specificity was not determined for the clonally expanded peripheral T cells.

With regard to this clone: The clone's antigen remains unknown. The sample holds no much larger clone one base away, and base qualities are not on file.

Patients with a history of autoimmune disease or receiving systemic immunosuppression were excluded from the trial. Peripheral blood for TCR sequencing was drawn from every dose cohort at baseline, at cycle 4 day 1 and at cycle 7 day 1. Samples came from an open-label, multicenter, first-in-human phase I dose-escalation trial of ivuxolimab. The trial enrolled adults with locally advanced or metastatic head and neck squamous cell, hepatocellular, melanoma or renal cell carcinoma. Before TCR sequencing, CD4+ and CD8+ T cells were separately sorted from peripheral blood. V is cut by 4 bases and J by 8 bases, and the space between the germline ends is 18 bases. As encoded in the germline V gene, CDR1 is SGHDT while CDR2 is YYEEEE. Including the terminal cysteine and phenylalanine, the CDR3 comprises 14 residues. Only CDR3 DNA remains: 42 bases, in frame from the first base. For sequencing of the TCRbeta CDR3 region, genomic DNA was extracted from the sorted cells. TCRbeta CDR3 regions were sequenced using the immunoSEQ Assay. Here the immuneACCESS table is served through TCRdb, limited to in-frame sequences with V and J called. Missing clones are a known gap in these copies; in checked studies unresolved V genes cover under half, and the rest lacks a known reason. The sample has 95,000 to 150,000 clones on record, roughly 95% of them singletons. Of the sample, approximately 0.15% falls within the top ten clones.

Here the chain combines TRBV5-6 and TRBJ1-1, with the D gene call left open. The source material was CD4+ or CD8+ T cells sorted from blood, sampled in a trial of the OX40 agonist ivuxolimab. This receptor was taken from an adult with an advanced solid tumor such as melanoma, head and neck, liver or kidney cancer. The CDR3: CASSRMKGSEEAFF. The nucleotide sequence is given as TGTGCCAGCAGCCGGATGAAGGGAAGTGAAGAAGCTTTCTTT.